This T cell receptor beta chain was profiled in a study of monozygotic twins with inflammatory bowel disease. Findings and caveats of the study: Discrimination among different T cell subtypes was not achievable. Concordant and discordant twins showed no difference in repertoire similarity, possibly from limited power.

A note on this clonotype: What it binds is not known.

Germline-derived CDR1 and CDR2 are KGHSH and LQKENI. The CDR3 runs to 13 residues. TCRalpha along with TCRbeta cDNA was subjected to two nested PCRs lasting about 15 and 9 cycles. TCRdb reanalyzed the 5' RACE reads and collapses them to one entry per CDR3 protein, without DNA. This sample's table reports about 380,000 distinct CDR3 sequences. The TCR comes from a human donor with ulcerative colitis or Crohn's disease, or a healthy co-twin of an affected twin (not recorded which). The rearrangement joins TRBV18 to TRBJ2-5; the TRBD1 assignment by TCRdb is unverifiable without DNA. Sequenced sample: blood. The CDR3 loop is CASSRTVRETQYF.